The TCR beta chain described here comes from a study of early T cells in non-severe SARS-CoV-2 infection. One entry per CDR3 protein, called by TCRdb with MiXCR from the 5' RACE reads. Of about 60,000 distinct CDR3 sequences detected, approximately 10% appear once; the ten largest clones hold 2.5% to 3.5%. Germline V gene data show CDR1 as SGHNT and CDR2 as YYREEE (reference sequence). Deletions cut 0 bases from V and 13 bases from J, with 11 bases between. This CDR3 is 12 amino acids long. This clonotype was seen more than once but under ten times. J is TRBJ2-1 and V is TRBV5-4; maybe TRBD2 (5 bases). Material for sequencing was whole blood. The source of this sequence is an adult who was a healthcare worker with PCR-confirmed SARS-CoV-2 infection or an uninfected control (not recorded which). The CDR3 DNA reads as TGTGCCAGCAGCTTGGGCGGGTTTGCTCAGTTCTTC. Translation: CASSLGGFAQFF.